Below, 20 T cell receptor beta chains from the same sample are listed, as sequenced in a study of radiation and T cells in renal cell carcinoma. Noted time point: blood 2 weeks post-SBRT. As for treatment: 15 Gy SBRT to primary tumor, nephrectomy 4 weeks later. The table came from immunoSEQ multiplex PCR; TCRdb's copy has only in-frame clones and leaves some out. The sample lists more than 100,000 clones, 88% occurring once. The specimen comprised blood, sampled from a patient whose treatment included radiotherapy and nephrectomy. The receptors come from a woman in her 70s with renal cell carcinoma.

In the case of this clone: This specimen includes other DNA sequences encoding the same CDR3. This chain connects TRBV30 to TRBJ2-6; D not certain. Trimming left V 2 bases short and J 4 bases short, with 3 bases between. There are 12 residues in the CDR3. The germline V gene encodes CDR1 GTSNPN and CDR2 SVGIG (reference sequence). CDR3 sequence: CAWSSGANVLTF. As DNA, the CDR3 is TGTGCCTGGAGTTCGGGGGCCAACGTCCTGACTTTC.

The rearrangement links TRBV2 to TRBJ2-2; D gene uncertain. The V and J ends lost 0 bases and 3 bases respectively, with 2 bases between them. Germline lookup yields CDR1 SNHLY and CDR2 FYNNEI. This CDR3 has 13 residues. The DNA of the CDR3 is TGTGCCAGCAGTGAAGCTGACACCGGGGAGCTGTTTTTT. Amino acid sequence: CASSEADTGELFF.

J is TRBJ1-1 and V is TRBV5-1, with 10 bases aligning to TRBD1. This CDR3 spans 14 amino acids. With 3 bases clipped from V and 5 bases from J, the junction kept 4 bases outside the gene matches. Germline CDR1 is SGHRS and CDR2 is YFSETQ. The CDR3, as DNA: TGCGCCAGCAGCTCGGACAGGGGGATAACTGAAGCTTTCTTT. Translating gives CASSSDRGITEAFF.

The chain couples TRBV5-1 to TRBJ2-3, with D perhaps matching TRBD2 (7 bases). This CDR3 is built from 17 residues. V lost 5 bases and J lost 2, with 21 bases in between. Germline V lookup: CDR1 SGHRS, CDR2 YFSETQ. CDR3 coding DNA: TGCGCCAGCAGAGGCGGGGGCGCCACTCTCAACACAGATACGCAGTATTTT. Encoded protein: CASRGGGATLNTDTQYF.

CDR3 sequence: CASSPMGGGYTF. In nucleotides, the CDR3 is TGTGCCAGCAGCCCGATGGGGGGCGGCTACACCTTC. V and J are TRBV27 and TRBJ1-2; D is perhaps TRBD1 (6 bases). Germline V gene lookup returns CDR1 MNHEY and CDR2 SMNVEV (reference sequence). The V end lost 6 bases, the J end lost 8 bases, and 13 bases lay between the germline ends. The CDR3 is 12 residues long.

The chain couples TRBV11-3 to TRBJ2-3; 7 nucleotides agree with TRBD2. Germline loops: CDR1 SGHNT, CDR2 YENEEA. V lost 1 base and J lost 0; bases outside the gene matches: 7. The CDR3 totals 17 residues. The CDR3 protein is CASSLGRGGGSTDTQYF. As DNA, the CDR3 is TGTGCCAGCAGCTTAGGGAGGGGCGGGGGTAGCACAGATACGCAGTATTTT.

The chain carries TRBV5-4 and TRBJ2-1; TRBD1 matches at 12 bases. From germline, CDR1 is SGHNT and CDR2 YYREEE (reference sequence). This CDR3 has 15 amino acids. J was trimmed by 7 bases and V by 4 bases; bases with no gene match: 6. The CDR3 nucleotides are TGTGCCAGCAGCCGGCAGGGACAGGGGGCAAATGAGCAGTTCTTC. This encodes CASSRQGQGANEQFF.

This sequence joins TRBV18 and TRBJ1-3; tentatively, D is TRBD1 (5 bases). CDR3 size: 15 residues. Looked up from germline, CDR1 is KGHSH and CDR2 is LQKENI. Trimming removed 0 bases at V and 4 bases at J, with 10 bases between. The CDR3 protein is CASSPPGLYGNTIYF. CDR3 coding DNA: TGTGCCAGCTCACCACCGGGACTCTACGGAAACACCATATATTTT.

The CDR3 protein is CASSHGGQGSGYTF. In DNA, the CDR3 is TGTGCCAGCAGCCACGGGGGACAGGGCAGTGGCTACACCTTC. This chain uses TRBV7-9 with TRBJ1-2; 9 nucleotides line up with TRBD1. Germline-derived CDR1 and CDR2 are SEHNR and FQNEAQ (reference sequence). The ends lost 5 bases at V and 7 bases at J; junction bases unmatched: 8. This CDR3 comprises 14 residues.

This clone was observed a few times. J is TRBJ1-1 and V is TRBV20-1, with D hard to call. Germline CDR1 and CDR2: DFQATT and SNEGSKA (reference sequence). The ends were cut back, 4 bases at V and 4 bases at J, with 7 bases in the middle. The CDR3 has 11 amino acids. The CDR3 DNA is TGCAGTGCTATCAGGACCACTGAAGCTTTCTTT. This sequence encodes CSAIRTTEAFF.

The CDR3 DNA is TGTGCCAGCAGCCCGGGACCCTATGGCTACACCTTC. Translated: CASSPGPYGYTF. The rearrangement joins TRBV9 to TRBJ1-2, with TRBD1 as a possible D gene (5 bases). V lost 4 bases and J 4 bases, leaving 8 bases between the germline ends. The germline gives CDR1 SGDLS, CDR2 YYNGEE. This CDR3 contains 12 residues.

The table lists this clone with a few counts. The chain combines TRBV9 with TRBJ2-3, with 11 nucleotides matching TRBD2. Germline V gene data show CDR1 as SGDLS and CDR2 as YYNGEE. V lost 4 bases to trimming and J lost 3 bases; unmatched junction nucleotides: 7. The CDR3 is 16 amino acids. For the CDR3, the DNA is TGTGCCAGCAGCCCCCGACTAGCGGGGCGGACAGATACGCAGTATTTT. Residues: CASSPRLAGRTDTQYF.

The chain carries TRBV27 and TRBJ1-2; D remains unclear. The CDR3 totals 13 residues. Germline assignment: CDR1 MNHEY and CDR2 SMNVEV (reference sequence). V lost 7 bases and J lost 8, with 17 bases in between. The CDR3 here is CASTYSGARGYTF. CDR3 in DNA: TGTGCCAGCACCTACTCAGGAGCTCGAGGCTACACCTTC.

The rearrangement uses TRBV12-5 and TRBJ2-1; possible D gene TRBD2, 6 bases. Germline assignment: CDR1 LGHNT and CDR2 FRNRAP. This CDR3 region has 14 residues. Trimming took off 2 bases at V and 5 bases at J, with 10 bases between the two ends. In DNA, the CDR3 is TGTGCTAGTGGTTTGACCGGGACTGACAATGAGCAGTTCTTC. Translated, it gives CASGLTGTDNEQFF.

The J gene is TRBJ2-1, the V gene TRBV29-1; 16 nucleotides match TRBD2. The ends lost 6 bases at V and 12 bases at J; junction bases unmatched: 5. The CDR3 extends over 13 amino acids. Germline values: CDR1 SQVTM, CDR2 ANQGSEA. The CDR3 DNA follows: TGCAGCGTGGGGACTAGCGGGGGGGAGAGGCAGTTCTTC. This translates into CSVGTSGGERQFF.

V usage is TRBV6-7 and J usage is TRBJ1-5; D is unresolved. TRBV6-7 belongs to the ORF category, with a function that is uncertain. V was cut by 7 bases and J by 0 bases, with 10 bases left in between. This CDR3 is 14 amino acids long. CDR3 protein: CASTVMDSNQPQHF. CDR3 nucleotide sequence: TGTGCCAGCACCGTAATGGATAGCAATCAGCCCCAGCATTTT.

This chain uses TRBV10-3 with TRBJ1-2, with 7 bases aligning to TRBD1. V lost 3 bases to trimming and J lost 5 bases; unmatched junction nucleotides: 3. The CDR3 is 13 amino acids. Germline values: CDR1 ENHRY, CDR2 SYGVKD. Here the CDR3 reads CAISDDRDYGYTF. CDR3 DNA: TGTGCCATCAGTGACGACAGGGATTATGGCTACACCTTC.

The CDR3 sequence: CASSLRGGSYEQYF. In DNA, the CDR3 is TGTGCCAGCAGCTTGCGGGGGGGATCTTACGAGCAGTACTTC. The chain carries TRBV5-4 and TRBJ2-7; 8 bases line up with TRBD2. J lost 4 bases, V lost 1 base, and 4 bases had no gene match. Germline values: CDR1 SGHNT, CDR2 YYREEE (reference sequence). This CDR3 has 14 residues.

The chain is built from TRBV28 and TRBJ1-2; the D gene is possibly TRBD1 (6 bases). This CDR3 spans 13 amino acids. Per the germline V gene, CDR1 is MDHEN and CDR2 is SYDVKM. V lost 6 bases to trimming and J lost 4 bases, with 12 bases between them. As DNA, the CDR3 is TGTGCCAGCAGCCCAAACAGGGTCTATGGCTACACCTTC. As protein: CASSPNRVYGYTF.

The CDR3 reads CASSLARGKNTIYF. For the CDR3, the DNA is TGTGCCAGCAGCTTAGCTCGAGGGAAGAACACCATATATTTT. The gene calls are TRBV7-9 and TRBJ1-3; the D is unclear. The V gene's germline CDR1 is SEHNR and CDR2 FQNEAQ (reference sequence). V shed 0 bases and J shed 7 bases, with 10 bases lying between them. CDR3 length: 14 residues.